The 25 T cell receptor beta chains given below trace back to one sample, sequenced in a study of blood T cell repertoires in COVID-19. Sequenced by immunoSEQ multiplex PCR; TCRdb stores in-frame clones only, minus some. The repertoire has fewer than 250,000 clones, 86% of them found once; the top ten carry 3.8%. The specimen sequenced was PBMCs or T cells enriched from blood (not recorded which). Every receptor here comes from a middle-aged woman with acute COVID-19.

V and J are TRBV20-1 and TRBJ2-1; TRBD1 aligns across 8 bases. The CDR3 sequence is 15 residues long. The trim removed 4 bases at V and 1 base at J, leaving 6 bases unmatched. From germline, CDR1 is DFQATT and CDR2 SNEGSKA (reference sequence). In DNA, the CDR3 is TGCAGTGCTATTGAACAGGGGGGATCCTACAATGAGCAGTTCTTC. Translation: CSAIEQGGSYNEQFF.

This chain links TRBV11-1 with TRBJ2-3, with no clear D. Trimming shortened V by 3 bases and J by 7 bases, and 5 bases separated the two germline ends. The CDR3 covers 11 residues. Germline CDR1 is SGHAT and CDR2 is FQDESV (reference sequence). This CDR3 reads CASSFGNTQYF. DNA for the CDR3: TGTGCCAGCAGCTTTGGCAATACGCAGTATTTT.

The chain is built from TRBV28 and TRBJ2-1; no firm D call. V lost 4 bases and J 4 bases, leaving 8 bases between the germline ends. There are 13 residues in the CDR3. Germline CDR1 is MDHEN and CDR2 is SYDVKM. This chain's CDR3 is CASSWYSYNEQFF. CDR3 sequence (DNA): TGTGCCAGCAGTTGGTACAGTTACAATGAGCAGTTCTTC.

The gene calls are TRBV6-4 and TRBJ2-2, with a possible D match to TRBD2 (5 bases). CDR3 length: 15 residues. The V gene lost 5 bases and the J gene lost 3 bases, with 13 bases spanning the gap. The germline gives CDR1 MRHNA, CDR2 SNTAGT. CDR3 amino acids: CASSRQVGDTGELFF. The DNA of the CDR3 is TGTGCCAGCAGTAGACAAGTCGGGGACACCGGGGAGCTGTTTTTT.

J is TRBJ1-1 and V is TRBV27, with a tentative D call TRBD1 (6 bases). In germline, CDR1 is MNHEY, CDR2 SMNVEV (reference sequence). The CDR3 sequence is 14 residues long. Deletions cut 4 bases from V and 10 bases from J, with 19 bases between. CDR3 sequence (DNA): TGTGCCAGCAGTTCAGACAGGCTCGTCCCGGGAGCTTTCTTT. As protein: CASSSDRLVPGAFF.

The chain joins TRBV7-3 to TRBJ2-1, with 9 bases aligning to TRBD1. Unmatched junction bases numbered 9, after V lost 4 bases and J lost 11 bases. The CDR3 length is 14 residues. Germline V gene sequence: CDR1 SGHTA, CDR2 FQGTGA. The CDR3 coding sequence is TGTGCCAGCAGCTCATTGGGACAGGGTGATAAGCAGTTCTTC. Its protein is CASSSLGQGDKQFF.

CDR3 sequence reads: CATSEPGLAESSYNEQFF. The CDR3 nucleotides are TGTGCCACCAGTGAGCCCGGACTAGCGGAGAGCTCCTACAATGAGCAGTTCTTC. V gene TRBV24-1 combines with J gene TRBJ2-1; 10 bases are shared with TRBD2. The germline V gene encodes CDR1 KGHDR and CDR2 SFDVKD. The CDR3 spans 18 residues. V lost 4 bases, J lost 0 bases, and 8 bases stayed unmatched.

CDR3 loop: CASSLGQGITEAFF. CDR3 DNA: TGCGCCAGCAGCTTGGGGCAGGGGATCACTGAAGCTTTCTTT. V gene TRBV5-1 combines with J gene TRBJ1-1; tentatively, D is TRBD1 (6 bases). Trimming left V 0 bases short and J 4 bases short, with 10 bases between. The length of the CDR3 is 14 residues. The germline V gene encodes CDR1 SGHRS and CDR2 YFSETQ.

The chain carries TRBV2 and TRBJ2-3; 11 bases agree with TRBD2. The CDR3 is made up of 16 amino acids. With 7 bases clipped from V and 3 bases from J, the junction kept 9 bases outside the gene matches. The germline V gene encodes CDR1 SNHLY and CDR2 FYNNEI. CDR3 sequence (DNA): TGTGCCAGCACATCTAGCGGGAGGAAATTGACAGATACGCAGTATTTT. Its protein product is CASTSSGRKLTDTQYF.

This rearrangement joins TRBV5-6 to TRBJ2-3; 7 bases line up with TRBD2. Germline lookup yields CDR1 SGHDT and CDR2 YYEEEE. Germline trimming cut 3 bases from V and 1 base from J; bases unmatched to any gene: 8. The CDR3 covers 16 residues. CDR3 nucleotide sequence: TGTGCCAGCAGCTATCAAAGCGGGGTACGCACAGATACGCAGTATTTT. It specifies CASSYQSGVRTDTQYF.

The chain recombines TRBV12-3 or TRBV12-4 with TRBJ1-1, with no clear D. There are 12 residues in the CDR3. The V gene lost 3 bases and the J gene lost 3 bases, with 5 bases spanning the gap. DNA for the CDR3: TGTGCCAGCAGTTTGATAGACACTGAAGCTTTCTTT. It is translated as CASSLIDTEAFF.

The chain is built from TRBV28 and TRBJ2-7, with TRBD1 matching 9 bases. CDR1 MDHEN and CDR2 SYDVKM come from the germline V gene. The trim removed 6 bases at V and 5 bases at J, leaving 5 bases unmatched. CDR3 length: 13 residues. This chain's CDR3 is CASSLQGADEQYF. The CDR3 DNA reads TGTGCCAGCAGCCTACAGGGGGCTGACGAGCAGTACTTC.

This chain uses TRBV28 with TRBJ1-5, with TRBD1 identical over 9 bases. The J segment lost 0 bases and the V segment lost 3 bases, leaving 9 bases of the junction unmatched. The CDR3 contains 18 residues. Germline loops: CDR1 MDHEN, CDR2 SYDVKM. CDR3 DNA sequence: TGTGCCAGCAGTTTTTTGGTGACAGGGGGGTATAGCAATCAGCCCCAGCATTTT. This encodes CASSFLVTGGYSNQPQHF.

The V and J genes are TRBV5-1 and TRBJ2-3; weak D call: TRBD1 (6 bases). Trimming took off 2 bases at V and 1 base at J, with 11 bases between the two ends. The CDR3 is made up of 15 amino acids. Germline-derived CDR1 and CDR2 are SGHRS and YFSETQ. CDR3 DNA: TGCGCCAGCAGCTTAGACAGGAGCCGCACAGATACGCAGTATTTT. It yields the protein CASSLDRSRTDTQYF.

This chain links TRBV19 with TRBJ1-5; D unclear. Germline CDR1 reads LNHDA; CDR2 reads SQIVND (reference sequence). V was cut by 8 bases and J by 0 bases, with 8 bases left in between. The CDR3 loop spans 13 amino acids. CDR3 nucleotides: TGTGCCAGTCGCCAGGTTAGCAATCAGCCCCAGCATTTT. Protein product: CASRQVSNQPQHF.

This rearrangement joins TRBV28 to TRBJ1-3, with D hard to call. V gave up 2 bases and J gave up 4 bases, with 6 bases separating them. The germline gives CDR1 MDHEN, CDR2 SYDVKM. This CDR3 is 13 amino acids long. The CDR3 DNA sequence: TGTGCCAGCAGTTTACTATCCGGAAACACCATATATTTT. This translates into CASSLLSGNTIYF.

This clone appeared once. J is TRBJ1-2 and V is TRBV6-2 or TRBV6-3, with D possibly being TRBD1 (6 bases). CDR1 MNHEY and CDR2 SVGEGT come from the germline V gene. V was cut by 4 bases and J by 4 bases, with 10 bases left in between. The CDR3 loop spans 13 amino acids. The chain's CDR3 is CASSSPGVYGYTF. The CDR3 nucleotides are TGTGCCAGCAGTTCACCAGGGGTCTATGGCTACACCTTC.

The chain combines TRBV7-3 with TRBJ2-1, with 15 bases lining up with TRBD2. The germline V gene encodes CDR1 SGHTA and CDR2 FQGTGA. The trim removed 5 bases at V and 0 bases at J, leaving 11 bases unmatched. This CDR3 has 20 amino acids. CDR3 loop: CASSHPRTSGRGSSYNEQFF. The CDR3 nucleotides read TGTGCCAGCAGCCACCCGCGGACTAGCGGGAGGGGAAGCTCCTACAATGAGCAGTTCTTC.

The chain links TRBV25-1 to TRBJ2-1, with 9 bases matching TRBD2. The CDR3 runs 15 residues. Germline CDR1 MGHDK, CDR2 SYGVNS. The ends lost 4 bases at V and 3 bases at J; junction bases unmatched: 4. In DNA form, the CDR3 reads TGTGCCAGCAGTGTGACTAGCGGCTTCTACAATGAGCAGTTCTTC. Translation gives CASSVTSGFYNEQFF. The variable domain in full, completed from reference TRBV25-1 and TRBJ2-1, reads EADIYQTPRYLVIGTGKKITLECSQTMGHDKMYWYQQDPGMELHLIHYSYGVNSTEKGDLSSESTVSRIRTEHFPLTLESARPSHTSQYLCASSVTSGFYNEQFFGPGTRLTVL.

V gene TRBV19 combines with J gene TRBJ1-5; TRBD1 agrees at 9 bases. Germline values: CDR1 LNHDA, CDR2 SQIVND (reference sequence). CDR3 length: 13 amino acids. Trimming removed 4 bases from V and 5 bases from J; junction bases left unmatched: 0. The CDR3 DNA sequence: TGTGCCAGTAGTAGGGACAGGGATCAGCCCCAGCATTTT. As protein: CASSRDRDQPQHF.

J is TRBJ1-1 and V is TRBV6-4; D might be TRBD1 (6 bases). V lost 0 bases, J lost 3 bases, and 11 bases lay in between. CDR1 and CDR2 from the germline V gene are MRHNA and SNTAGT. The CDR3 has 15 residues. The chain's CDR3 is CASSDSGGAHTEAFF. In DNA form, the CDR3 reads TGTGCCAGCAGTGACTCGGGGGGGGCGCACACTGAAGCTTTCTTT.

This clone showed up just once. This chain links TRBV4-3 with TRBJ2-5, with 16 nucleotides matching TRBD2. This CDR3 comprises 16 residues. Germline V CDR1 and CDR2: LGHNA, YSLEER. J was trimmed by 3 bases and V by 4 bases; bases with no gene match: 2. CDR3 nucleotide sequence: TGCGCCAGCAGCCCAGGGACTAGCGGGAGGGAAGAGACCCAGTACTTC. It translates to CASSPGTSGREETQYF.

The chain carries TRBV2 and TRBJ1-5; tentatively, D is TRBD1 (6 bases). This CDR3 spans 15 amino acids. Germline-derived CDR1 and CDR2 are SNHLY and FYNNEI. The germline V and J ends were trimmed by 7 bases and 2 bases, with 15 bases remaining between them. CDR3 protein: CASKGVLVGNQPQHF. The CDR3 coding sequence is TGTGCCAGCAAGGGGGTCTTAGTAGGCAATCAGCCCCAGCATTTT.

The chain combines TRBV25-1 with TRBJ2-1; 12 positions agree with TRBD1. Trimming took 6 bases from V and 12 from J; bases not matched to a gene: 12. The CDR3 contains 15 residues. Germline V lookup: CDR1 MGHDK, CDR2 SYGVNS. In DNA, the CDR3 is TGTGCCAGCAGCGCCCCCGGGACAGGGGGCCCGGGGCAGTTCTTC. Translation gives CASSAPGTGGPGQFF.

The rearrangement uses TRBV28 and TRBJ2-7; 9 bases align to TRBD2. The J segment lost 0 bases and the V segment lost 6 bases, leaving 6 bases of the junction unmatched. The germline V gene has CDR1 MDHEN and CDR2 SYDVKM. This CDR3 is built from 15 residues. CDR3 sequence: CASSREREDSYEQYF. CDR3 sequence (DNA): TGTGCCAGCAGCCGGGAGCGGGAGGACTCCTACGAGCAGTACTTC. The full variable domain, in which reference TRBV28 and TRBJ2-7 provide the parts outside the CDR3, is DVKVTQSSRYLVKRTGEKVFLECVQDMDHENMFWYRQDPGLGLRLIYFSYDVKMKEKGDIPEGYSVSREKKERFSLILESASTNQTSMYLCASSREREDSYEQYFGPGTRLTVT.